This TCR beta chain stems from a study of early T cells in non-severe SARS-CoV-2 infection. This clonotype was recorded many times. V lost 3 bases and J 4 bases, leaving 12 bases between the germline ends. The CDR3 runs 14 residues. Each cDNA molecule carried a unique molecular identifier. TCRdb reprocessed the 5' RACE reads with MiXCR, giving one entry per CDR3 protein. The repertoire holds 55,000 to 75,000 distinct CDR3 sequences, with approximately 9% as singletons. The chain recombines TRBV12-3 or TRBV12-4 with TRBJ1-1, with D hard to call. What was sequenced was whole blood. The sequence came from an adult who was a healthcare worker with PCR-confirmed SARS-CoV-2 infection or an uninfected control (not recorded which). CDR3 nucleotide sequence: TGTGCCAGCAGTTTTACTGAAGGACGCACTGAAGCTTTCTTT. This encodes CASSFTEGRTEAFF.